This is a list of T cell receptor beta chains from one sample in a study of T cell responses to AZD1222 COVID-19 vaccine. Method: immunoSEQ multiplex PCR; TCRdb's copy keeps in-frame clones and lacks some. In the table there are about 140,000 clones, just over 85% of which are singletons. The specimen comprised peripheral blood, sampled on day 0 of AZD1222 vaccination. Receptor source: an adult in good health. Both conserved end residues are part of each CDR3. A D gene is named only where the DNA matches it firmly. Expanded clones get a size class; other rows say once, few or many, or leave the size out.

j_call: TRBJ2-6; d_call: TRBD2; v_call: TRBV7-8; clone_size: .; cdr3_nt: TGTGCCAGCAGCGCCATGACTAGCGGGACCTCTGGGGCCAACGTCCTGACTTTC; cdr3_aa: CASSAMTSGTSGANVLTF
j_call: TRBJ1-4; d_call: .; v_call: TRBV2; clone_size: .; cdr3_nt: TGTGCCAGCAGTGAAATAACCGGGGCTAATGAAAAACTGTTTTTT; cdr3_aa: CASSEITGANEKLFF
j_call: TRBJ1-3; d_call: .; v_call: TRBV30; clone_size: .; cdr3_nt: TGTGCCTGGAGTGTGGTGCCCCGGGTCGACACCATATATTTT; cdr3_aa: CAWSVVPRVDTIYF
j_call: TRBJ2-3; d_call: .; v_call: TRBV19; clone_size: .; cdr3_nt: TGTGCCAGTAGTTCTTCGTTTGCTAGAGAGCAGTATTTT; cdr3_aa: CASSSSFAREQYF
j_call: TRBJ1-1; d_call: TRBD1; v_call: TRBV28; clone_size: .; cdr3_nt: TGTGCCAGCAGTTTTCAGGGGGCTCGTACTGAAGCTTTCTTT; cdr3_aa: CASSFQGARTEAFF
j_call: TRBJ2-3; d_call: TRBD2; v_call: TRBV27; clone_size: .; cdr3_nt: TGTGCCAGCAGTTTAGCTGTAGCGGGAGCGGCAGATACGCAGTATTTT; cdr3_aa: CASSLAVAGAADTQYF
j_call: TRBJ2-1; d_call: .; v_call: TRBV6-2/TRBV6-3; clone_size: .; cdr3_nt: TGTGCCAGCAGTTACCCATCTAGACTCCCCAATGAGCAGTTCTTC; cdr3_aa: CASSYPSRLPNEQFF
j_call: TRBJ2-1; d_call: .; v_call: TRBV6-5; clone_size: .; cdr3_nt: TGTGCCAGCAGTCCCGAGACCTATTACAATGAGCAGTTCTTC; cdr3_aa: CASSPETYYNEQFF
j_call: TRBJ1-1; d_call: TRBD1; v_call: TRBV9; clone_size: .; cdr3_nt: TGTGCCAGCAGCGGTTACAGGGGTACTTTGACTGAAGCTTTCTTT; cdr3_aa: CASSGYRGTLTEAFF
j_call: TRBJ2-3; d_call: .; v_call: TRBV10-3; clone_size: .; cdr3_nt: TGTGCCATCAGTGAGTCGAACAGCGGCACAGATACGCAGTATTTT; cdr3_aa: CAISESNSGTDTQYF
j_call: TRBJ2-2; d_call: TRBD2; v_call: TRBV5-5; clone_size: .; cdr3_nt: TGTGCCAGCAGCCCCCGGGGGGGACGGACTTCTAGCGCGAACACCGGGGAGCTGTTTTTT; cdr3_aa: CASSPRGGRTSSANTGELFF
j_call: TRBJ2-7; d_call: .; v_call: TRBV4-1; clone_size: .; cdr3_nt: TGCGCCAGCAGCCCCCAGGGGACCCGCTCCTACGAGCAGTACTTC; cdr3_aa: CASSPQGTRSYEQYF
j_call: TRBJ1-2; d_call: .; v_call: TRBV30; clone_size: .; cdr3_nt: TGTGCCTGGAGTCCATTCTCTGGCCTCCCATTCTATGGCTACACCTTC; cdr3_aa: CAWSPFSGLPFYGYTF
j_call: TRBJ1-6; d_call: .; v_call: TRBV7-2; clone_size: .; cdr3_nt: TGTGCCAGCAGCCCGCGGACCAATGGTAATTCACCCCTCCACTTT; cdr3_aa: CASSPRTNGNSPLHF
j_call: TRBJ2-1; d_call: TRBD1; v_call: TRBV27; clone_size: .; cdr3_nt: TGTGCCAGCAGTAGGACAGGGTCCGACAATGAGCAGTTCTTC; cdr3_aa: CASSRTGSDNEQFF
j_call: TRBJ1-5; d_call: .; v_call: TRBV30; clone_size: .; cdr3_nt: TGTGCCTGGAGTGTTCAGGGTTGGTATCGCAATCAGCCCCAGCATTTT; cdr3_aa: CAWSVQGWYRNQPQHF
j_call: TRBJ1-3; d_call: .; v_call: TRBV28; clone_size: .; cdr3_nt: TGTGCCAGCAGTTTAGTCGGGGGCGCTGGTAACACCATATATTTT; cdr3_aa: CASSLVGGAGNTIYF
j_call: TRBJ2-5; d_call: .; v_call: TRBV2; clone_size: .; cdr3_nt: TGTGCCAGCTCTGGGAGGGAGACCCAGTACTTC; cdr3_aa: CASSGRETQYF
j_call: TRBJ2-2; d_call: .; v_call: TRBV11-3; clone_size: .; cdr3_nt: TGTGCCAGCAGTCTGGGGGACACCGGGGAGCTGTTTTTT; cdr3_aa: CASSLGDTGELFF
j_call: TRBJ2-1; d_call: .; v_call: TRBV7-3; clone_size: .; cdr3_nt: TGTGCCAGCAGCTTATCAGGGAACGAGCAGTTCTTC; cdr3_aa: CASSLSGNEQFF
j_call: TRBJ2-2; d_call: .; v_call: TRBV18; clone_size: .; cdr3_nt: TGTGCCAGCTCACTATCGGAGGGGACCGGGGAGCTGTTTTTT; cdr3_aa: CASSLSEGTGELFF
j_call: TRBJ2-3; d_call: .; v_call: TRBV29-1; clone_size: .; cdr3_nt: TGCAGCGCCAAAGCGGGTACAGATACGCAGTATTTT; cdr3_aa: CSAKAGTDTQYF
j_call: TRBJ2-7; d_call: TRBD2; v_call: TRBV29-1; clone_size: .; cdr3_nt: TGCAGCGTGCAACCGGGACTAGCTTCCTACGAGCAGTACTTC; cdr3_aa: CSVQPGLASYEQYF
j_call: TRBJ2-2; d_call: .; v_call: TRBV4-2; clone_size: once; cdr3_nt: TGTGCCAGCAGCCAAGCGGGGTTCGACGGGGAGCTGTTTTTT; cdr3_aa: CASSQAGFDGELFF
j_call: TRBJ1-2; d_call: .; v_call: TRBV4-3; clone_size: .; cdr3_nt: TGCGCCAGCAGCCAAGAGAGGGGCGGGGACTATGGCTACACCTTC; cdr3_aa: CASSQERGGDYGYTF
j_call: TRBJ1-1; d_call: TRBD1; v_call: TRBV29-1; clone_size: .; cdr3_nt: TGCAGCGTGGCAGGGGGCGCGGGGAACACTGAAGCTTTCTTT; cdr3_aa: CSVAGGAGNTEAFF
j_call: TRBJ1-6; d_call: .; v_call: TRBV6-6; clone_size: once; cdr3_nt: TGTGCCAGCAGTACGGACCGACAGGACCAATCACCCCTCCACTTT; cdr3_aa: CASSTDRQDQSPLHF
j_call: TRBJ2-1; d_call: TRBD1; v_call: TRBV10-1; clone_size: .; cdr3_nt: TGCGCCAGCAGTGATATTAGGTGGACAGGCTCCTACAATGAGCAGTTCTTC; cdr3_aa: CASSDIRWTGSYNEQFF
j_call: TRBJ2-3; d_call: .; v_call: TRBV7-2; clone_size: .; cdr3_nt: TGTGCCAGCAGCTTCCAGCGGGATACGCAGTATTTT; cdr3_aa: CASSFQRDTQYF
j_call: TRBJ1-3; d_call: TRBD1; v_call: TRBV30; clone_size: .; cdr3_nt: TGTGCCTGGACGACAGGGGTGGGAAACACCATATATTTT; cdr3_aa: CAWTTGVGNTIYF
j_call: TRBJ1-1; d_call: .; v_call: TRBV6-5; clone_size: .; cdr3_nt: TGTGCCAGCAGACTACCGGGACGGTCTGAAGCTTTCTTT; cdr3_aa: CASRLPGRSEAFF
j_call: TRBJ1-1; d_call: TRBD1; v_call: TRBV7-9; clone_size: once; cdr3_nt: TGTGCCAGCAGCCCCACGGGACAGGGTACTGAAGCTTTCTTT; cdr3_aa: CASSPTGQGTEAFF
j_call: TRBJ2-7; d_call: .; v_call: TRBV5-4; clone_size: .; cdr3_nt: TGTGCCAGCAGCCCCGGACCGCTGGTTTCCGAGCAGTACTTC; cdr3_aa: CASSPGPLVSEQYF
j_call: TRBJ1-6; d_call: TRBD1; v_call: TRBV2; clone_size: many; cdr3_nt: TGTGCCAGCAGGCGACAGGGTTTGGGACCCCTCCACTTT; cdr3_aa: CASRRQGLGPLHF
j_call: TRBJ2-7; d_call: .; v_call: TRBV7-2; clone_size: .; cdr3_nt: TGTGCCAGCAGCTTATCTCATCTCCAGTCCTACGAGCAGTACTTC; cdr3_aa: CASSLSHLQSYEQYF
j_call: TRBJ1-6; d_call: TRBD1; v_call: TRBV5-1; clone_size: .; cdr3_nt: TGCGCCAGCAGCTCTCGGGACAGCCATAATTCACCCCTCCACTTT; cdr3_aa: CASSSRDSHNSPLHF
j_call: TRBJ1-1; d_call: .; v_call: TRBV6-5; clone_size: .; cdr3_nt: TGTGCCAGCAGTTCAGACGGGAACACTGAAGCTTTCTTT; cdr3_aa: CASSSDGNTEAFF
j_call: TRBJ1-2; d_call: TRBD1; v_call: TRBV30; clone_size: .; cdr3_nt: TGTGCCTCACCCCGGGACAGGGCTGGCTACACCTTC; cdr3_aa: CASPRDRAGYTF
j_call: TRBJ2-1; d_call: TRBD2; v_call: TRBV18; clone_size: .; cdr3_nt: TGTGCCAGCTCACCGACTAGCGGGGCCTACAATGAGCAGTTCTTC; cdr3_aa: CASSPTSGAYNEQFF
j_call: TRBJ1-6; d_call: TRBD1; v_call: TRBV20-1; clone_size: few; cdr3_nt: TGCAGTGCTAGTCCTTTACCCGCTGACAGGGGGGATTCACCCCTCCACTTT; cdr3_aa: CSASPLPADRGDSPLHF